Shown below are 8 T cell receptor beta chains from a single sample sequenced in a study of Tregs in tolerant kidney transplant recipients (dated by TCRdb to the late 2010s). Preparation of the library involved the immunoSEQ multiplex PCR assay. TCRdb provides this immuneACCESS table in a form limited to in-frame rearrangements. Some clones are lacking; in checked studies, under half of them reflect an unresolved V gene, and why the rest are absent is not known. The sample table shows approximately 60,000 clones, and about 87% are seen once. In total, the top ten clones hold 3.8% of the sample. The time point tag for this specimen amounts to: 6 months after combined kidney and bone marrow transplant. Related donors were used in the transplants with nonmyeloablative bone marrow transplantation, and mixed chimerism was transient in the human trials. Material: CD4+ T cells from blood (PBMCs), obtained 6 months after the transplant. These receptors were obtained from a human patient who received a combined kidney and bone marrow transplant. Following transplantation, T cells from the graft donor may be among those present.

The V and J genes are TRBV5-1 and TRBJ2-5; D is unclear. Germline V gene data show CDR1 as SGHRS and CDR2 as YFSETQ. Trimming took off 0 bases at V and 2 bases at J, with 5 bases between the two ends. The CDR3 loop spans 13 amino acids. DNA of the CDR3: TGCGCCAGCAGCTTGGCCAATCAAGAGACCCAGTACTTC. It encodes CASSLANQETQYF. Looking up the rest from reference TRBV5-1 and TRBJ2-5 gives the full variable domain: KAGVTQTPRYLIKTRGQQVTLSCSPISGHRSVSWYQQTPGQGLQFLFEYFSETQRNKGNFPGRFSGRQFSNSRSEMNVSTLELGDSALYLCASSLANQETQYFGPGTRLLVL.

CDR3: CASSPRLDNTGELFF. The CDR3, as DNA: TGTGCCAGCAGCCCGCGGCTAGACAACACCGGGGAGCTGTTTTTT. The gene calls are TRBV7-9 and TRBJ2-2; unclear D gene. CDR3 length: 15 residues. Trimming removed 5 bases from V and 2 bases from J, with 12 bases in between. Looked up from germline, CDR1 is SEHNR and CDR2 is FQNEAQ (reference sequence).

This chain connects TRBV9 to TRBJ1-2; tentatively, D is TRBD1 (6 bases). V was trimmed by 0 bases and J by 2 bases, leaving 17 bases between them. This CDR3 is 17 amino acids long. Germline lookup yields CDR1 SGDLS and CDR2 YYNGEE. This CDR3 is CASSVGSTGTTNYGYTF. CDR3 coding DNA: TGTGCCAGCAGCGTAGGTTCCACCGGGACAACAAACTATGGCTACACCTTC. The variable domain in full, completed from reference TRBV9 and TRBJ1-2, reads DSGVTQTPKHLITATGQRVTLRCSPRSGDLSVYWYQQSLDQGLQFLIQYYNGEERAKGNILERFSAQQFPDLHSELNLSSLELGDSALYFCASSVGSTGTTNYGYTFGSGTRLTVV.

The chain recombines TRBV7-8 with TRBJ2-5; the match to TRBD2 covers 8 bases. The CDR3 consists of 13 residues. V was pared by 5 bases and J by 5 bases, with 4 bases of the junction left unmatched. Germline CDR1 reads SGHVS; CDR2 reads FQNEAQ. CDR3 sequence reads: CASSLPGGETQYF. The CDR3 DNA follows: TGTGCCAGCAGCCTCCCGGGAGGGGAGACCCAGTACTTC.

This chain joins TRBV6-5 and TRBJ1-3; TRBD1 matches 8 bases. Losses at the gene ends were 1 base for V and 4 bases for J; bases not matched to a gene: 0. There are 14 residues in the CDR3. Germline CDR1 MNHEY, CDR2 SVGAGI. For the CDR3, the DNA is TGTGCCAGCAGTTACTACAGGGGGGGAAACACCATATATTTT. Translated, it gives CASSYYRGGNTIYF.

This clone has more than one count but fewer than ten. This rearrangement joins TRBV4-3 to TRBJ2-7, with 11 bases identical to TRBD2. V was pared by 4 bases and J by 0 bases, with 14 bases of the junction left unmatched. CDR1 LGHNA and CDR2 YSLEER come from the germline V gene. The CDR3 runs 19 residues. The CDR3 sequence is CASSPGWIAGGLSSYEQYF. DNA of the CDR3: TGCGCCAGCAGCCCGGGGTGGATAGCGGGGGGGTTAAGCTCCTACGAGCAGTACTTC.

The chain employs TRBV29-1 and TRBJ1-1; 10 bases align to TRBD1. The V gene end was trimmed by 4 bases and the J gene end by 0 bases; junction bases not matched to a gene: 5. CDR1 and CDR2 from the germline V gene are SQVTM and ANQGSEA. The CDR3 contains 15 residues. DNA for the CDR3: TGCAGCGTTGCGGGGGGACAGGGGATGAACACTGAAGCTTTCTTT. It translates to CSVAGGQGMNTEAFF.

This clone was detected once. The rearrangement uses TRBV15 and TRBJ2-1, with TRBD2 as a possible D gene (6 bases). With 4 bases removed from V and 0 bases from J, the gap between germline ends came to 13 bases. The CDR3 contains 16 residues. The V gene's germline CDR1 is LNHNV and CDR2 YYDKDF (reference sequence). The DNA of the CDR3 is TGTGCCACCAGCACTCTAGCGCCGAGCTCCTACAATGAGCAGTTCTTC. Its protein is CATSTLAPSSYNEQFF.